This TCR beta chain was recorded in a study of lymphopenia after photon versus proton radiotherapy. Findings of the study overall: After lymphocyte nadir, photon-treated repertoires showed oligoclonal expansion, especially CD8+ Temra. Only patients who died were analyzed for survival; proton advantage is unproven. Under photons, naive T cells and diversity fell while effector/memory populations rose.

TCRdb's table, derived via immunoSEQ multiplex PCR, lists solely in-frame clones and lacks some. The sample yields approximately 16,000 clones, 70% to 90% seen once. Germline CDR1 is LGHNA and CDR2 is YNFKEQ. Trimming shortened V by 4 bases and J by 8 bases, and 9 bases separated the two germline ends. CDR3 length: 13 amino acids. Concerning this clone itself: Its target is not known.

Sequences were derived from peripheral blood, sampled from a patient treated with proton-based radiotherapy. The TCR originated in a man between 65 and 79 years old with pancreatic cancer. The V gene is TRBV4-2, the J gene TRBJ1-6, with D tentatively TRBD1 (6 bases). CDR3: CASSLPGDSPLHF. The CDR3 region has the DNA TGTGCCAGCAGCCTTCCAGGGGATTCACCCCTCCACTTT.